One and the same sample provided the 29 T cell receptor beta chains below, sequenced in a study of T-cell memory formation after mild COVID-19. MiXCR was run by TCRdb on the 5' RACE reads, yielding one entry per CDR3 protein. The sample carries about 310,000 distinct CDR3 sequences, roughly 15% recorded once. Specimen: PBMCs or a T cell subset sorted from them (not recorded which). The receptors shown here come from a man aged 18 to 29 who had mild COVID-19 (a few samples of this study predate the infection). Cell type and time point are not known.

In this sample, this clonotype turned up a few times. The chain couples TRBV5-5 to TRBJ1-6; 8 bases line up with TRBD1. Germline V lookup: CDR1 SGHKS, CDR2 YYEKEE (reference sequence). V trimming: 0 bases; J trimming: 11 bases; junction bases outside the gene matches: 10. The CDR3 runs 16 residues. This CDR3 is CASSLAVTGGIAPLHF. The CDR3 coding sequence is TGTGCCAGCAGCTTGGCGGTCACAGGGGGTATCGCACCCCTCCACTTT.

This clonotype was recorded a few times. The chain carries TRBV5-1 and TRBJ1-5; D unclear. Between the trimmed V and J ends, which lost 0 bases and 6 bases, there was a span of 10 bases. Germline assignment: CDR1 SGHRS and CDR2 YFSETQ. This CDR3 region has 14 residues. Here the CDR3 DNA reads TGCGCCAGCAGCTTGGGGTACGACGCTCAGCCCCAGCATTTT. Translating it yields CASSLGYDAQPQHF.

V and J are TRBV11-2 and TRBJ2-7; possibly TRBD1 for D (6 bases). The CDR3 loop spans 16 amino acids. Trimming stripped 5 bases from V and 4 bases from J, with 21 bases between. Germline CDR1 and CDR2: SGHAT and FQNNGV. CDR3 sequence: CASSPRVQQGGYEQYF. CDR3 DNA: TGTGCCAGCAGCCCCCGGGTCCAACAAGGGGGATACGAGCAGTACTTC.

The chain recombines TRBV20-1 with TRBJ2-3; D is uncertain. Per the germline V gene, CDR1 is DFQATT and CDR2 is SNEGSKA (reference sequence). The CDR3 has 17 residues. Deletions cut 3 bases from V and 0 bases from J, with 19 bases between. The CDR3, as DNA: TGCAGTGCTAGTCCCCCGCCCGGTACCTCTAGCACAGATACGCAGTATTTT. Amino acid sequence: CSASPPPGTSSTDTQYF.

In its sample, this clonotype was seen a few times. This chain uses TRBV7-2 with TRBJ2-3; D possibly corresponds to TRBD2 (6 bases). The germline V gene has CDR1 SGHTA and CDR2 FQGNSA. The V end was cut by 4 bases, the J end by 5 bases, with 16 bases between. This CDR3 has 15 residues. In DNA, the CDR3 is TGTGCCAGCAGCTCCCAAGCCGGAGCGGGAGATACGCAGTATTTT. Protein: CASSSQAGAGDTQYF.

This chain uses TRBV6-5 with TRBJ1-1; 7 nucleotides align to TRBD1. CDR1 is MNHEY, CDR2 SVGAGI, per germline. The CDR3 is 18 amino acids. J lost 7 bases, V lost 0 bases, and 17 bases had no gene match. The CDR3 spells CASSYSTTGDVFYGEAFF. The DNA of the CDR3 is TGTGCCAGCAGTTACTCGACCACAGGGGACGTGTTTTATGGTGAAGCTTTCTTT.

CDR3: CASSFGVIGGRETQYF. DNA of the CDR3: TGCGCCAGCAGCTTTGGTGTGATTGGGGGGAGAGAGACCCAGTACTTC. The rearrangement uses TRBV5-1 and TRBJ2-5; possible D gene TRBD2, 6 bases. CDR3 length equals 16 residues. Germline V gives CDR1 SGHRS, CDR2 YFSETQ. V lost 2 bases to trimming and J lost 4 bases, with 18 bases between them.

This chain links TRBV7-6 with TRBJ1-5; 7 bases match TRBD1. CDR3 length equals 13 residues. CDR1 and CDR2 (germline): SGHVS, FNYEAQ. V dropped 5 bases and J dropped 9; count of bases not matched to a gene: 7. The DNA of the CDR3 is TGTGCCAGCAGCCCGGACAGGCTTGGGCCCCAGCATTTT. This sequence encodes CASSPDRLGPQHF. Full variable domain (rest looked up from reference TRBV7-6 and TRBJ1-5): GAGVSQSPRYKVTKRGQDVALRCDPISGHVSLYWYRQALGQGPEFLTYFNYEAQQDKSGLPNDRFSAERPEGSISTLTIQRTEQRDSAMYRCASSPDRLGPQHFGDGTRLSIL.

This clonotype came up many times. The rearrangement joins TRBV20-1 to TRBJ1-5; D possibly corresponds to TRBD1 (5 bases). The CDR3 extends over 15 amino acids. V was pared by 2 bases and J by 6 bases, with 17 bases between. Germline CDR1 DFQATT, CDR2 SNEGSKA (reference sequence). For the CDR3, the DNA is TGCAGTGCTAGAAATTTAGGGACCCGAGGTCAGCCCCAGCATTTT. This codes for CSARNLGTRGQPQHF.

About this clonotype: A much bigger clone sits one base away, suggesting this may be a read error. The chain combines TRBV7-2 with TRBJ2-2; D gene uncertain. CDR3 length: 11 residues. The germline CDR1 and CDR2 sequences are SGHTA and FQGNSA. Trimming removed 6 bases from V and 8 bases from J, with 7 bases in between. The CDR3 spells CASRPRGELFF. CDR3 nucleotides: TGTGCCAGCAGACCACGTGGGGAGCTGTTTTTT. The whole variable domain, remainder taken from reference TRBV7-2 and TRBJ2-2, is GAGVSQSPSNKVTEKGKDVELRCDPISGHTALYWYRQSLGQGLEFLIYFQGNSAPDKSGLPSDRFSAERTGGSVSTLTIQRTQQEDSAVYLCASRPRGELFFGEGSRLTVL.

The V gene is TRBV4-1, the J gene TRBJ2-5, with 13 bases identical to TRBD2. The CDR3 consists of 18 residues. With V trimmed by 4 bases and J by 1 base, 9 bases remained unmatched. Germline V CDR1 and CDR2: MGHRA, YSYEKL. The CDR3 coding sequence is TGCGCCAGCAGCCGAGGACTAGCGGGGGCCCCTTCCCAAGAGACCCAGTACTTC. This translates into CASSRGLAGAPSQETQYF.

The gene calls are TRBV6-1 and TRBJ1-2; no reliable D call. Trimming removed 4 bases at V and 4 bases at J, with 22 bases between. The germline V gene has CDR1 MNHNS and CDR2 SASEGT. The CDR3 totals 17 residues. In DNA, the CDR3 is TGTGCCAGCAGTGCGGCTTCGACGACGGATCACCTCTATGGCTACACCTTC. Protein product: CASSAASTTDHLYGYTF.

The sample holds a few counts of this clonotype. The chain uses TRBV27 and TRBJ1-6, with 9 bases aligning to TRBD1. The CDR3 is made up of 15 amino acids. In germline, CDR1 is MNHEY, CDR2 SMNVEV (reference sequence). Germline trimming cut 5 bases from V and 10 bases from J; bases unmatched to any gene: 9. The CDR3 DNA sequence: TGTGCCAGCAGTCTCAGGACAGGGGCCAGGTCACCCCTCCACTTT. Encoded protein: CASSLRTGARSPLHF.

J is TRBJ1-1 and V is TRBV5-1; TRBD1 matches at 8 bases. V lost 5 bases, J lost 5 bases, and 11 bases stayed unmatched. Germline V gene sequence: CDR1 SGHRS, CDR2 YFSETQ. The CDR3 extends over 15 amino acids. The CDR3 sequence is CASRQPGQAGTEAFF. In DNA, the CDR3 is TGCGCCAGCAGGCAACCGGGACAGGCGGGTACTGAAGCTTTCTTT.

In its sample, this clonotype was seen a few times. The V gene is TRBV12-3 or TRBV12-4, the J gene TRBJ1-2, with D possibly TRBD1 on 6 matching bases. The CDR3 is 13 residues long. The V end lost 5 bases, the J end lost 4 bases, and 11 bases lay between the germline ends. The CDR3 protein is CASSLQGSYGYTF. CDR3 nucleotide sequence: TGTGCCAGCAGTCTACAGGGATCCTATGGCTACACCTTC.

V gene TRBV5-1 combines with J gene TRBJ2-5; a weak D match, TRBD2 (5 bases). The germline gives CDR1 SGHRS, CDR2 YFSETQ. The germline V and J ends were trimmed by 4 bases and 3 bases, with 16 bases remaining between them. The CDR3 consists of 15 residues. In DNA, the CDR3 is TGCGCCAGCAGCCTGGCCGGGTCAGCGGAAGAGACCCAGTACTTC. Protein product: CASSLAGSAEETQYF.

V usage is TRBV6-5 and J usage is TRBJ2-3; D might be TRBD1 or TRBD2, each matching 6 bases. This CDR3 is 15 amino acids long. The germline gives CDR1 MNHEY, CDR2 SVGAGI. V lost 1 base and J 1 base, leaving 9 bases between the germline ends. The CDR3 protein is CASSYFGGRTDTQYF. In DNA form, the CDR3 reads TGTGCCAGCAGTTACTTCGGGGGCCGCACAGATACGCAGTATTTT.

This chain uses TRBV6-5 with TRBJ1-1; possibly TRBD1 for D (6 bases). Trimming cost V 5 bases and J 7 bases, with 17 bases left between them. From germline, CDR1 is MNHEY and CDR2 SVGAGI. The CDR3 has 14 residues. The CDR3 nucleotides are TGTGCCAGCAGTCCCACCCCCGGGACAATTGAAGCTTTCTTT. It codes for CASSPTPGTIEAFF.

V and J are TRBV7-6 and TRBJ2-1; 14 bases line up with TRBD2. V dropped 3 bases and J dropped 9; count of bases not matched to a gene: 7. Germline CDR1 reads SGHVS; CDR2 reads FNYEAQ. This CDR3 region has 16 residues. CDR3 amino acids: CASSFSTSGGAGEQFF. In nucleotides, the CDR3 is TGTGCCAGCAGCTTTTCGACTAGCGGGGGGGCCGGTGAGCAGTTCTTC.

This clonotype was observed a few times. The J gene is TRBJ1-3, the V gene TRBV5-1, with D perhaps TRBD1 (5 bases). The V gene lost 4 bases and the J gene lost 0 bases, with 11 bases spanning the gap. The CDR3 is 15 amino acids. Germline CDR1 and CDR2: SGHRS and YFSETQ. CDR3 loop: CASSRDGYSGNTIYF. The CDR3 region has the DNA TGCGCCAGCAGCCGGGACGGCTACTCTGGAAACACCATATATTTT.

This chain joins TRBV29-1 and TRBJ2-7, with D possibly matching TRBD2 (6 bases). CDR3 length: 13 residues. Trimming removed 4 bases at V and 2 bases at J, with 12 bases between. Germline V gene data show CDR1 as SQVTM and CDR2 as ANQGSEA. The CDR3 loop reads CSVGRGSTYEQYF. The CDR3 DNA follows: TGCAGCGTTGGGAGGGGTTCCACCTACGAGCAGTACTTC.

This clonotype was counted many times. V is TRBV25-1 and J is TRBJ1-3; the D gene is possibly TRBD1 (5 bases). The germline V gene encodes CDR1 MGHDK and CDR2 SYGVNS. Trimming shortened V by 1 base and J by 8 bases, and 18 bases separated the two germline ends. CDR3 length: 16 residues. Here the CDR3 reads CASSESQGPVFDTIYF. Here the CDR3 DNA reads TGTGCCAGCAGTGAATCCCAGGGCCCAGTTTTTGACACCATATATTTT.

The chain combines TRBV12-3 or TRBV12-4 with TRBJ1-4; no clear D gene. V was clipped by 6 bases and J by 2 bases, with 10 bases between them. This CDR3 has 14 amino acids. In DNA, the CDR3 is TGTGCCAGCAGGGAGTGGGGTACTAATGAAAAACTGTTTTTT. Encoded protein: CASREWGTNEKLFF.

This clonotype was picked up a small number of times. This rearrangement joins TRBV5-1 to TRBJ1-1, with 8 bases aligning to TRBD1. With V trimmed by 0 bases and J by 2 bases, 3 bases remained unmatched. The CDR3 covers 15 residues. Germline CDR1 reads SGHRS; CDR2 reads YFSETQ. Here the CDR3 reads CASSLETGDNTEAFF. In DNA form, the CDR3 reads TGCGCCAGCAGCTTGGAGACAGGGGATAACACTGAAGCTTTCTTT.

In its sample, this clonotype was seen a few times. CDR3 amino acids: CASSDVEGAGYNEQFF. Written as DNA, the CDR3 is TGTGCCAGCAGTGACGTCGAAGGGGCCGGCTACAATGAGCAGTTCTTC. The chain combines TRBV7-3 with TRBJ2-1; D is possibly TRBD1 (5 bases). The CDR3 runs to 16 residues. Germline loops: CDR1 SGHTA, CDR2 FQGTGA. The V and J ends lost 6 bases and 3 bases respectively, with 18 bases between them.

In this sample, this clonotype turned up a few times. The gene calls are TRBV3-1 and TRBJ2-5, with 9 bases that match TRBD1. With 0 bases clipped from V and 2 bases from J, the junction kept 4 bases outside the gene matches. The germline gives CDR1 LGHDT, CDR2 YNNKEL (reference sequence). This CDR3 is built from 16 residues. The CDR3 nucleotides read TGTGCCAGCAGCCAAGATCTCGGGACAGGGCAAGAGACCCAGTACTTC. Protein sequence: CASSQDLGTGQETQYF.

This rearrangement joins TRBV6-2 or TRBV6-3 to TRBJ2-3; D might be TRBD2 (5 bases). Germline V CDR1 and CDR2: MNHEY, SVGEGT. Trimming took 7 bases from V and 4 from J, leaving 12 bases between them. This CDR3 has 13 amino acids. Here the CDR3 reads CASKPGFADTQYF. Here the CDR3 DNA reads TGTGCCAGCAAGCCGGGGTTTGCAGATACGCAGTATTTT.

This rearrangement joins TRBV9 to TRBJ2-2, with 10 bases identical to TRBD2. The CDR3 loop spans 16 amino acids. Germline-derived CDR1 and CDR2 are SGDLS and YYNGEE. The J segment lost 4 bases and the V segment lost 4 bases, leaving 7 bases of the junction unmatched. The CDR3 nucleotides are TGTGCCAGCAGCTTGAGACTAGCGGGTCTCACCGGGGAGCTGTTTTTT. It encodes CASSLRLAGLTGELFF.

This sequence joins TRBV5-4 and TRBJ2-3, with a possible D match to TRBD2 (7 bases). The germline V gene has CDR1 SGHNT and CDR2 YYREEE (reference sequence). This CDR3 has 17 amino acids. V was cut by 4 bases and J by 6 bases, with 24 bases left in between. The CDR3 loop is CASSPTYLGGGRDTQYF. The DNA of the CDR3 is TGTGCCAGCAGCCCGACGTACCTAGGGGGGGGACGCGATACGCAGTATTTT.